Detailed here is one TCR beta chain. This entry comes from a study of cytomegalovirus exposure and HLA in healthy donors. This CDR3 spans 15 amino acids. CDR1 is SGHRS and CDR2 is YFSETQ in the germline V gene. J lost 3 bases, V lost 1 base, and 2 bases had no gene match. 13 Jbeta primers and 60 Vbeta primers were used for the PCR. Profiled with immunoSEQ multiplex PCR; TCRdb holds only in-frame clones, not every one. Among under 120,000 clones, 79% were seen once, and the ten largest hold 3% to 3.5%. Sequenced: PBMCs. The sequence was obtained from a woman aged 35 to 49 in good health and CMV-seronegative. This sequence joins TRBV5-1 and TRBJ2-2; TRBD1 agrees at 8 bases. The CDR3 DNA follows: TGCGCCAGCAGCTTGAACAGGGGGGACACCGGGGAGCTGTTTTTT. Amino acid sequence: CASSLNRGDTGELFF.